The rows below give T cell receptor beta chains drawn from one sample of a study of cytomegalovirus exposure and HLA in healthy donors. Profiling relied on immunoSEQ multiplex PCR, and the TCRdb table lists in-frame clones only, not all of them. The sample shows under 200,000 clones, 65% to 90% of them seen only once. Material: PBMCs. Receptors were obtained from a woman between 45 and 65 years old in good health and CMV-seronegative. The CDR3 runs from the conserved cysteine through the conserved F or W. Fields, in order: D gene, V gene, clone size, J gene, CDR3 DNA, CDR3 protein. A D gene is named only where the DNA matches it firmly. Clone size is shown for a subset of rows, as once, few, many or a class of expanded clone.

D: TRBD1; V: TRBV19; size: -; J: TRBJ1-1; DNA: TGTGCCAGTAGTATCTCGGGGACAGGAGCGGCGGCTCTCTTT; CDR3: CASSISGTGAAALF
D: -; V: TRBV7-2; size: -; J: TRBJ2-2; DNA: TGTGCCAGCAGCTTAGGCGCTACTGCCAGCTTCGGGACCGGGGAGCTGTTTTTT; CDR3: CASSLGATASFGTGELFF
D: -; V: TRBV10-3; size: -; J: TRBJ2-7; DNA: TGTGCCATCAGTGGGGCAGGGTCCGAGCAGTACTTC; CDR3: CAISGAGSEQYF
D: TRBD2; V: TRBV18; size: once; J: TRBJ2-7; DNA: TGTGCCAGCTCATCAGATAGGACTAGCGGGAGACATGGGCAGTACTTC; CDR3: CASSSDRTSGRHGQYF
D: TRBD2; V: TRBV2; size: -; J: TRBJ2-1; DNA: TGTGCCAGCACTTGGACTAGGGAAGGCCCCTACAATGAGCAGTTCTTC; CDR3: CASTWTREGPYNEQFF
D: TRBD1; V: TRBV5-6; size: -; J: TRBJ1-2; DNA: TGTGCCAGCAGCTTGGCCGGACAGGGGGCGTCCCTCGGCTATGGCTACACCTTC; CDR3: CASSLAGQGASLGYGYTF
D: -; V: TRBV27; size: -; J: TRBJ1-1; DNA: TGTGCCAGCAGTTTATCCACAGTGCTGAACACTGAAGCTTTCTTT; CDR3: CASSLSTVLNTEAFF
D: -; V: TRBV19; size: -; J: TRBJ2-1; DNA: TGTGCCAGTAGTGCCCAACGAGGGACTTCCCCCTCCTACAATGAGCAGTTCTTC; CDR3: CASSAQRGTSPSYNEQFF
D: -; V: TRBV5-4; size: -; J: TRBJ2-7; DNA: TGTGCCAGCAGCTTGGGCGAGGCCTACGAGCAGTACTTC; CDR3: CASSLGEAYEQYF
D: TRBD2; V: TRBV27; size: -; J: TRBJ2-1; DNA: TGTGCCAGCAGAGGGGGACTAGCGGTGAGGGCCTACAATGAGCAGTTCTTC; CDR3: CASRGGLAVRAYNEQFF
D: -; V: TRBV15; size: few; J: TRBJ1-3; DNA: TGTGCCACCAGCAGAGTGGGCACTGGAAACACCATATATTTT; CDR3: CATSRVGTGNTIYF
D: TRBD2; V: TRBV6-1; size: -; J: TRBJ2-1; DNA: TGTGCCAGCAGACCTACTAGCGGGAGGGTAGGTGAGCAGTTCTTC; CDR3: CASRPTSGRVGEQFF
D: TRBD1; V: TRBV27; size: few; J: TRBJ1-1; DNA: TGTGCCAGCAGTTCCCGACAGGGGTTGGGGGCAAACACTGAAGCTTTCTTT; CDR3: CASSSRQGLGANTEAFF
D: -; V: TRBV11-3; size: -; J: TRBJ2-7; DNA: TGTGCCAGCAGCTTAGGGGCCGTTACAGGGACAAGCTCCTACGAGCAGTACTTC; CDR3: CASSLGAVTGTSSYEQYF
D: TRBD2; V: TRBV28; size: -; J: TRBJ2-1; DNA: TGTGCCAGCGGAAGACTAGACCGGGAGGCGGGTGAGCAGTTCTTC; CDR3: CASGRLDREAGEQFF
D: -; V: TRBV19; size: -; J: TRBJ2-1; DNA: TGTGCCAGTAGTGAGGGGAGGTACAATGAGCAGTTCTTC; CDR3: CASSEGRYNEQFF
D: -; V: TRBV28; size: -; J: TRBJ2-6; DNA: TGTGCCAGCAGCTCAGTGCGGGGCGGAGGGGCCAACGTCCTGACTTTC; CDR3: CASSSVRGGGANVLTF
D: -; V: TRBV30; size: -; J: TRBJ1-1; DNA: TGTGCCTGGACCTGGAGGACTGAAGCTTTCTTT; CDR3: CAWTWRTEAFF
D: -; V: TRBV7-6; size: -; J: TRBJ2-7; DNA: TGTGCCAGCAGCGCCCGGCCGCGTTTCACTACTGACGAGCAGTACTTC; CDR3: CASSARPRFTTDEQYF
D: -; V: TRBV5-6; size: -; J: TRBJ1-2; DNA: TGTGCCAGCAGCTTCCTTTATGGCTACACCTTC; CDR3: CASSFLYGYTF
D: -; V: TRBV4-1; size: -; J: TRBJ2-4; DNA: TGCGCCAGCAGCCAGGGGATCGCCCGGGGAGCAGCCAAAAACATTCAGTACTTC; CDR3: CASSQGIARGAAKNIQYF
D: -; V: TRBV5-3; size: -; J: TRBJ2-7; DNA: TGTGCCAGGCATTTGGGGGCTTTGTACGAGCAGTACTTC; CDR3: CARHLGALYEQYF
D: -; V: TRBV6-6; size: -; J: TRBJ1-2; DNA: TGTGCCAGCAGTTCCCACAGCAATGGCTACACCTTC; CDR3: CASSSHSNGYTF
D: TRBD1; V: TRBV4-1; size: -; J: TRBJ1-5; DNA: TGCGCCAGCAGCCCGACAGGGCGAGGCAATAGCAATCAGCCCCAGCATTTT; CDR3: CASSPTGRGNSNQPQHF
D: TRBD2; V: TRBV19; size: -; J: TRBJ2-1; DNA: TGTGCCAGTAGTATTAGGGAGGGCTTAGGGCACAATGAGCAGTTCTTC; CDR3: CASSIREGLGHNEQFF
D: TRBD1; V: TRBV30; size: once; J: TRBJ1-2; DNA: TGTGCCTGGGGGACAGGCCTTATTAACTATGGCTACACCTTC; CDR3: CAWGTGLINYGYTF
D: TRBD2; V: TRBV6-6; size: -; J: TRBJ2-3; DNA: TGTGCCAGCAGCTCGGGGGGGGCAGATACGCAGTATTTT; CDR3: CASSSGGADTQYF
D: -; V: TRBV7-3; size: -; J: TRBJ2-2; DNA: TGTGCCAGCAGCTTAATTCCGGGCACCGGGGAGCTGTTTTTT; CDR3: CASSLIPGTGELFF
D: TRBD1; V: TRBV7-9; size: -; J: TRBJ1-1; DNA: TGTTCCAGCAGCCCGGGACAGGGGTACACTGAAGCTTTCTTT; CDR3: CSSSPGQGYTEAFF
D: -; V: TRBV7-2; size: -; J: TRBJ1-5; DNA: TGTGCCAGCAGCACTGACACCATGAATCAGCCCCAGCATTTT; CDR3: CASSTDTMNQPQHF
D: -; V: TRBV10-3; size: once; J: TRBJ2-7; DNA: TGTGCCATCAGTGGAGGCGGGTGGGAGCAGTACTTC; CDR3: CAISGGGWEQYF
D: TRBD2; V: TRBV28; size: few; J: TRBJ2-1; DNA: TGTGCCAGCGCACCCGGGACTAGCGGGAGGGTCAATGAGCAGTTCTTC; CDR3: CASAPGTSGRVNEQFF
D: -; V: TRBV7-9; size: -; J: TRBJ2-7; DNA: TGTTCCAGCAGCTCCACTGGGAGCTCCTACGAGCAGTACTTC; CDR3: CSSSSTGSSYEQYF
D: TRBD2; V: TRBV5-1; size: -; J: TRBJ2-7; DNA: TGCGCCAGCAGCTTGACATTACTAGCGGGAGGCGAGCAGTACTTC; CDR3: CASSLTLLAGGEQYF
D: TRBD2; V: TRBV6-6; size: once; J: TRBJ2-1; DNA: TGTGCCAGCAGTTACTCGATAGCGGGAACAAATGAGCAGTTCTTC; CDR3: CASSYSIAGTNEQFF
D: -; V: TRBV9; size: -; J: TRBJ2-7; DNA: TGTGCCAGCAGCGCGTTACTAGCTCCGACGGACGAGCAGTACTTC; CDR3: CASSALLAPTDEQYF
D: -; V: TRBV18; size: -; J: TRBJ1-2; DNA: TGTGCCAGCTCACCTGAGGGACACCGCTACTATGGCTACACCTTC; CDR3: CASSPEGHRYYGYTF
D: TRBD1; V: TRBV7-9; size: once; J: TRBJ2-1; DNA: TGTGCCAGCAGCTTCCGGGACAGGTATATAGCAGTGGAGCAGTTCTTC; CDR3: CASSFRDRYIAVEQFF
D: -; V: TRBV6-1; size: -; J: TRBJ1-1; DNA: TGTGCCAGCCGGCCCGAGATGGGCTTGGCCACTGAAGCTTTCTTT; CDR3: CASRPEMGLATEAFF